This TCR beta chain was sequenced during a study of siplizumab effects on memory and regulatory T cells. TCRdb keeps only in-frame clones here, not all; method: immunoSEQ multiplex PCR. Of 50,000 or so clones in the sample, about 97% were seen once. The length of the CDR3 is 14 residues. Trimming removed 6 bases from V and 3 bases from J, with 16 bases in between. Per the germline V gene, CDR1 is SGHKS and CDR2 is YYEKEE (reference sequence). The chain employs TRBV5-5 and TRBJ2-7, with D uncertain. The clonotype was recovered from a human donor in good health. Sample: naive CD4+ T cells sorted from blood. The CDR3 is CASTLEGPRYEQYF. The CDR3 DNA sequence: TGTGCCAGCACCCTAGAAGGTCCGCGCTACGAGCAGTACTTC.